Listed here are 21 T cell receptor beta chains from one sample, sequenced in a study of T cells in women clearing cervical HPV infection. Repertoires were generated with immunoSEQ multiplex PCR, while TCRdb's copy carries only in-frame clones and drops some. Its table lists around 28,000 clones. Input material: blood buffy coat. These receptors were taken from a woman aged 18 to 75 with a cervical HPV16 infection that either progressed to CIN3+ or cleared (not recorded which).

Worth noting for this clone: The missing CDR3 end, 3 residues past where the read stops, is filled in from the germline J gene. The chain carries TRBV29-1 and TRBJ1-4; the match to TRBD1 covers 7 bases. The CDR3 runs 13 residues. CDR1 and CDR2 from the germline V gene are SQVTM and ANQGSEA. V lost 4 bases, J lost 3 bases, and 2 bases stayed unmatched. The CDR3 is CSVGGTANEKLFF. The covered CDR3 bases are TGCAGCGTTGGTGGGACAGCTAATGAAAAA.

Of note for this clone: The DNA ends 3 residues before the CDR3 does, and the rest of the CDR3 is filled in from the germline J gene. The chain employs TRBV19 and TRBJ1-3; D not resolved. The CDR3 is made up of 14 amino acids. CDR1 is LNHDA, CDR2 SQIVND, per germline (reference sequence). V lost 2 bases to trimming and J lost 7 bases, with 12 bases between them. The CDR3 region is CASSINLAGNTIYF. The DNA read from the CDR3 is TGTGCCAGTAGTATAAACCTGGCGGGGAACACC.

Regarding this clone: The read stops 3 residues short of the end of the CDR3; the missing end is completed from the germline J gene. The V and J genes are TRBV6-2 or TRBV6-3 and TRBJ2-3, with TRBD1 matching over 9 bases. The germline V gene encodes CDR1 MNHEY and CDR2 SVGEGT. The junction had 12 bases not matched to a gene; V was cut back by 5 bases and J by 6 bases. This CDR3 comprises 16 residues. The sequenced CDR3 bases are TGTGCCAGCAGTAGACTCTCCGGGACAGGGAGGGATACG. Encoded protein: CASSRLSGTGRDT. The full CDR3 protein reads CASSRLSGTGRDTQYF.

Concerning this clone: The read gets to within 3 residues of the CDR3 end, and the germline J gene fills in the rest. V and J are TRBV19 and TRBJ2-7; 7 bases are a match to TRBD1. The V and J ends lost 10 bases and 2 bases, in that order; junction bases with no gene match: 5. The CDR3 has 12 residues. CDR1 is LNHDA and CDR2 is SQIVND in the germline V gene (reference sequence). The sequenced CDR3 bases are TGTGCCACCGGGGACAGAGCCTACGAG. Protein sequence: CATGDRAYE. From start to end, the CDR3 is CATGDRAYEQYF.

The CDR3 here is CASSQDGGGEQPQHF. The sequenced part of the CDR3 DNA is TGCGCCAGCAGCCAAGATGGCGGGGGCGAACAGCCC. The chain couples TRBV4-1 to TRBJ1-5, with D possibly being TRBD1 (6 bases). The read ends 3 residues shy of where the CDR3 ends; the end is completed using the germline J gene. V dropped 0 bases and J dropped 7 bases, with 13 bases sitting between them. Germline V gives CDR1 MGHRA, CDR2 YSYEKL. The CDR3 consists of 15 residues.

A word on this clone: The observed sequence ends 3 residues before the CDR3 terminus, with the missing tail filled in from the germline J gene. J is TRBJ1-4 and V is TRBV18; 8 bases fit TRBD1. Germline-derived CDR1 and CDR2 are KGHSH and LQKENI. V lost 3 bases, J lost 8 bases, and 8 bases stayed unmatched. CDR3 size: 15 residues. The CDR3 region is CASSPTGTGYEKLFF. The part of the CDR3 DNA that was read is TGTGCCAGCTCACCGACCGGGACAGGATACGAAAAA.

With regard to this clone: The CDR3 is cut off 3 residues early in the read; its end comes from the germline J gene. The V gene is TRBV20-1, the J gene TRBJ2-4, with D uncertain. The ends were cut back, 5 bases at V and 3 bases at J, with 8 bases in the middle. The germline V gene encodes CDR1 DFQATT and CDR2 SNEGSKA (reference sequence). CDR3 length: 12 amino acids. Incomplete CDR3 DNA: TGCAGTGCTTCCCGGGTCAAAAACATT. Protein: CSASRVKNI. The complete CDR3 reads CSASRVKNIQYF.

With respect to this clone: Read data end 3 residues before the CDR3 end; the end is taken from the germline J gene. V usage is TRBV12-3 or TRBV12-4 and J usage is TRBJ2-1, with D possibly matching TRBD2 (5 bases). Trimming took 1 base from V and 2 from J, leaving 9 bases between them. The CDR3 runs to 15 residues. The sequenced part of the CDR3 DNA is TGTGCCAGCAGTTTAGACGGGGAAGCCTACAATGAG. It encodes CASSLDGEAYNE. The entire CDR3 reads CASSLDGEAYNEQFF.

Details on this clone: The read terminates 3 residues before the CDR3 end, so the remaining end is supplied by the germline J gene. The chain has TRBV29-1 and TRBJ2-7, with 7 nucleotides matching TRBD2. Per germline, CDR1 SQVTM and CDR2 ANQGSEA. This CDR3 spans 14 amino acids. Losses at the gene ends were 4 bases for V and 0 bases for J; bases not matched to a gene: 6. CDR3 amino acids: CSVAPGLNSYEQYF. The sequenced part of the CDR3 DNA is TGCAGCGTTGCCCCGGGACTAAACTCCTACGAG.

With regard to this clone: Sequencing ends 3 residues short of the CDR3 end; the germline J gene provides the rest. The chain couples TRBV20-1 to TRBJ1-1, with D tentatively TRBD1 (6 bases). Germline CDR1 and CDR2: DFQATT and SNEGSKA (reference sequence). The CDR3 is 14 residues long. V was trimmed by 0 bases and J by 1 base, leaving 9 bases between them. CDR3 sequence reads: CSAREGGGNTEAFF. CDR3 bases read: TGCAGTGCTAGAGAAGGGGGAGGGAACACTGAA.

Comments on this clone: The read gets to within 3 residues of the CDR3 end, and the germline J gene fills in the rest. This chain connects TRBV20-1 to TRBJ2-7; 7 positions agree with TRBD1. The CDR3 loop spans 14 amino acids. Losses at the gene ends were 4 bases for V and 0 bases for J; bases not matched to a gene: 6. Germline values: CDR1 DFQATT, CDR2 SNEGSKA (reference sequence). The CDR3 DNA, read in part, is TGCAGTGCTAAAGCAACAGGGGACTCCTACGAG. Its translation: CSAKATGDSYE. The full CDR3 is CSAKATGDSYEQYF.

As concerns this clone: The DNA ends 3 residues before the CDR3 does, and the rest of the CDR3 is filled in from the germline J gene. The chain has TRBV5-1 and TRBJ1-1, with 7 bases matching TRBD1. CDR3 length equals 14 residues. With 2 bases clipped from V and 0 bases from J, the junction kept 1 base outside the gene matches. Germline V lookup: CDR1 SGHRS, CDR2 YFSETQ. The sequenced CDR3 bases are TGCGCCAGCAGCTTACAGGGGATGAACACTGAA. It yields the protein CASSLQGMNTE. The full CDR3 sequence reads CASSLQGMNTEAFF. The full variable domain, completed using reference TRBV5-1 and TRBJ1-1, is KAGVTQTPRYLIKTRGQQVTLSCSPISGHRSVSWYQQTPGQGLQFLFEYFSETQRNKGNFPGRFSGRQFSNSRSEMNVSTLELGDSALYLCASSLQGMNTEAFFGQGTRLTVV.

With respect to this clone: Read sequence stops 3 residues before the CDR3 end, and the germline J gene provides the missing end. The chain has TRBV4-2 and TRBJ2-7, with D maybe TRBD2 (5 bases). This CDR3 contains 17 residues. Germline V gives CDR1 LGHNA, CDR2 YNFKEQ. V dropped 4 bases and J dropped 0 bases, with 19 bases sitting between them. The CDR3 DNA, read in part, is TGTGCCAGCAGCCTTAAAAAGACGGGGTCGAGCTCCTACGAG. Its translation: CASSLKKTGSSSYE. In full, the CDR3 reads CASSLKKTGSSSYEQYF.

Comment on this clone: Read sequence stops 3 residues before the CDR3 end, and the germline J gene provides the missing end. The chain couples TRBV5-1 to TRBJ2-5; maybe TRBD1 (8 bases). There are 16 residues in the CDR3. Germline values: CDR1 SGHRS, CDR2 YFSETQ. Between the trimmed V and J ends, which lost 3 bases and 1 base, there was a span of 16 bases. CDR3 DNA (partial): TGCGCCAGCAGCTACCAGGGGGCGGGAGTCCAAGAGACC. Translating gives CASSYQGAGVQET. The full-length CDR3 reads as CASSYQGAGVQETQYF.

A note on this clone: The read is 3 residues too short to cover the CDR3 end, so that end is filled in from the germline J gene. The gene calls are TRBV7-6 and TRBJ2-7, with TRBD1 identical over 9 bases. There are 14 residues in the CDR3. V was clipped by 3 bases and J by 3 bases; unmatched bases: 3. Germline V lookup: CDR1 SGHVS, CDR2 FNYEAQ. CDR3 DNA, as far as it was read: TGTGCCAGCAGCTTCGGGACAGGGTTCTACGAG. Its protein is CASSFGTGFYE. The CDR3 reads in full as CASSFGTGFYEQYF. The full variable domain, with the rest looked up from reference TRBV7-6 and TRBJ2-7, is GAGVSQSPRYKVTKRGQDVALRCDPISGHVSLYWYRQALGQGPEFLTYFNYEAQQDKSGLPNDRFSAERPEGSISTLTIQRTEQRDSAMYRCASSFGTGFYEQYFGPGTRLTVT.

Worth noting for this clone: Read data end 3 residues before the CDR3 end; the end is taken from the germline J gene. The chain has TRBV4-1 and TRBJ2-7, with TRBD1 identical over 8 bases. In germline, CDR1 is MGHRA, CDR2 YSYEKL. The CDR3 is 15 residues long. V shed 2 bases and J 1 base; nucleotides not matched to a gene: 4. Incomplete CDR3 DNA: TGCGCCAGCAGCCAACACGGACAGGGATCCTACGAG. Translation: CASSQHGQGSYE. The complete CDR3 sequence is CASSQHGQGSYEQYF.

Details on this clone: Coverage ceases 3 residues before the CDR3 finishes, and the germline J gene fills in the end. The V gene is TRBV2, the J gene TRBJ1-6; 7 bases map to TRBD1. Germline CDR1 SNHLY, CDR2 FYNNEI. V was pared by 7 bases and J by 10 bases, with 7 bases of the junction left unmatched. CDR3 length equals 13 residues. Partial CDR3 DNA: TGTGCCAGCAACACAGGGGTCCGGTCACCC. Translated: CASNTGVRSP. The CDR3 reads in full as CASNTGVRSPLHF.

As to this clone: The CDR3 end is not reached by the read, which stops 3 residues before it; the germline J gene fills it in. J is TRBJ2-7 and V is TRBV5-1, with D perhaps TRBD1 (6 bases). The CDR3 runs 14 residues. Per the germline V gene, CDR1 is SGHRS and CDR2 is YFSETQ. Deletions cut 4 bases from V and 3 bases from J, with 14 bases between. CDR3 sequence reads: CASSLGTPNYEQYF. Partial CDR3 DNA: TGCGCCAGCAGCCTCGGGACACCAAACTACGAG.

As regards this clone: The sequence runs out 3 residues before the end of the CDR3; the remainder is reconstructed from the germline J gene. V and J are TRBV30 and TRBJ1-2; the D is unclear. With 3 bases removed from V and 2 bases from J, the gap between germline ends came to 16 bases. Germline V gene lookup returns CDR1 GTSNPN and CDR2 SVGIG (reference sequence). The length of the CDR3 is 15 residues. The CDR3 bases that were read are TGTGCCTGGAGCGCCCTGCGGATTCTAAACTATGGC. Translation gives CAWSALRILNYG. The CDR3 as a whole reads CAWSALRILNYGYTF.

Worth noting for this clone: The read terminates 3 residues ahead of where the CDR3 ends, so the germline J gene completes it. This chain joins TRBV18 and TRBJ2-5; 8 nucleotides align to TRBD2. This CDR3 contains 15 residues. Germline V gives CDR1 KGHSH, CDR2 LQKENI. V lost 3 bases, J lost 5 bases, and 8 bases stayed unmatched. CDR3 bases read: TGTGCCAGCTCACCCCTCGGGGGGGTTAGGGAGACC. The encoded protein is CASSPLGGVRET. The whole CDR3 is CASSPLGGVRETQYF.

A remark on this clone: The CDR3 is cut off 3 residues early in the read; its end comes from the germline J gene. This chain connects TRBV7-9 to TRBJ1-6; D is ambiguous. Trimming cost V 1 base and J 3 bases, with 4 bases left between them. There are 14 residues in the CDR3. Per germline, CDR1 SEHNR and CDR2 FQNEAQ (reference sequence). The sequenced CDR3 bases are TGTGCCAGCAGCTTAGACAGCTATAATTCACCC. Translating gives CASSLDSYNSP. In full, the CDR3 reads CASSLDSYNSPLHF.